A single sample is the source of the 24 T cell receptor beta chains below, sequenced in a study of blood T cell repertoires in COVID-19. Repertoires were generated with immunoSEQ multiplex PCR, while TCRdb's copy carries only in-frame clones and drops some. This table has 100,000 to 150,000 clones, about 86% appearing once. Sequenced input: peripheral blood. These receptors originate from a woman aged 45-65 years with acute or convalescent COVID-19.

This clone was seen a few times. This chain uses TRBV7-8 with TRBJ1-3; 9 positions match TRBD1. V shed 5 bases and J 0 bases; nucleotides not matched to a gene: 5. CDR1 SGHVS and CDR2 FQNEAQ come from the germline V gene. The CDR3 has 16 amino acids. This chain's CDR3 is CASSLGQGFSGNTIYF. The CDR3 DNA reads as TGTGCCAGCAGCCTAGGACAGGGGTTCTCTGGAAACACCATATATTTT.

The CDR3 sequence: CASSQDPGFNSPLHF. CDR3 sequence (DNA): TGTGCCAGCAGCCAAGATCCGGGTTTTAATTCACCCCTCCACTTT. J is TRBJ1-6 and V is TRBV3-1 (or the pseudogene TRBV3-2); D remains unclear. V gave up 0 bases and J gave up 6 bases, with 9 bases separating them. This CDR3 comprises 15 residues. The germline gives CDR1 LGHDT, CDR2 YNNKEL (reference sequence).

The chain employs TRBV5-1 and TRBJ2-7; TRBD1 might be the D (5 bases). Trimming stripped 0 bases from V and 6 bases from J, with 7 bases between. Germline V gene lookup returns CDR1 SGHRS and CDR2 YFSETQ. CDR3 length: 12 residues. This CDR3 reads CASSLERGEQYF. The DNA of the CDR3 is TGCGCCAGCAGCTTGGAAAGGGGCGAGCAGTACTTC.

The V call is TRBV28, the J call TRBJ1-4; no firm D call. V lost 1 base and J 8 bases, leaving 17 bases between the germline ends. Germline loops: CDR1 MDHEN, CDR2 SYDVKM. This CDR3 has 16 residues. The DNA of the CDR3 is TGTGCCAGCAGTTTATATCGGGAGACTTTAGGGGAAAAACTGTTTTTT. Translation: CASSLYRETLGEKLFF. The full variable domain, with the rest looked up from reference TRBV28 and TRBJ1-4, is DVKVTQSSRYLVKRTGEKVFLECVQDMDHENMFWYRQDPGLGLRLIYFSYDVKMKEKGDIPEGYSVSREKKERFSLILESASTNQTSMYLCASSLYRETLGEKLFFGSGTQLSVL.

This chain uses TRBV5-6 with TRBJ1-2; D call uncertain. V gave up 2 bases and J gave up 0 bases, with 8 bases separating them. The CDR3 is 14 residues long. Germline V gene data show CDR1 as SGHDT and CDR2 as YYEEEE. The CDR3 is CASSFVTANYGYTF. The CDR3 bases are TGTGCCAGCAGCTTTGTCACAGCTAACTATGGCTACACCTTC.

The rearrangement links TRBV6-5 to TRBJ1-6; the D is unclear. From germline, CDR1 is MNHEY and CDR2 SVGAGI. This CDR3 contains 15 residues. The germline V and J ends were trimmed by 9 bases and 7 bases, with 19 bases remaining between them. The CDR3 spells CARPGSKKENSPLHF. The CDR3 DNA follows: TGTGCCAGACCGGGGAGTAAGAAGGAGAATTCACCCCTCCACTTT.

The chain uses TRBV5-5 and TRBJ2-5; possible D gene TRBD1, 5 bases. The germline gives CDR1 SGHKS, CDR2 YYEKEE (reference sequence). V lost 4 bases to trimming and J lost 13 bases, with 17 bases between them. The CDR3 has 12 residues. The CDR3 region is CASSQDPDKLYF. CDR3 sequence (DNA): TGTGCCAGCAGCCAGGACCCGGACAAGCTGTACTTC.

The rearrangement joins TRBV5-4 to TRBJ2-5, with TRBD2 matching over 8 bases. CDR3 length: 13 amino acids. Looked up from germline, CDR1 is SGHNT and CDR2 is YYREEE (reference sequence). V lost 5 bases to trimming and J lost 4 bases; unmatched junction nucleotides: 4. In DNA form, the CDR3 reads TGTGCCAGCAGTGTTAGCGGGGCAGAGACCCAGTACTTC. Amino acids: CASSVSGAETQYF.

The rearrangement joins TRBV29-1 to TRBJ1-4; 11 nucleotides align to TRBD1. Trimming cost V 6 bases and J 6 bases; bases outside gene matches: 6. Germline V gene lookup returns CDR1 SQVTM and CDR2 ANQGSEA. This CDR3 region has 14 residues. The CDR3: CSVGQGARYEKLFF. CDR3 bases: TGCAGCGTAGGACAGGGGGCTCGTTATGAAAAACTGTTTTTT.

The chain has TRBV5-1 and TRBJ2-4; TRBD1 is a possible D gene (6 bases). The germline V and J ends were trimmed by 0 bases and 3 bases, with 7 bases remaining between them. This CDR3 is 14 amino acids long. Per the germline V gene, CDR1 is SGHRS and CDR2 is YFSETQ. The CDR3 coding sequence is TGCGCCAGCAGCTTGGGCAGGGGCAAAAACATTCAGTACTTC. The encoded protein is CASSLGRGKNIQYF.

The chain has TRBV29-1 and TRBJ2-1; D is possibly TRBD1 or TRBD2 (5 bases each). V was shortened by 7 bases and J by 5 bases, with 9 bases between the two germline ends. The CDR3 spans 11 residues. Germline lookup yields CDR1 SQVTM and CDR2 ANQGSEA. The CDR3 sequence: CSGGFNNEQFF. CDR3 nucleotide sequence: TGCAGCGGGGGGTTCAACAATGAGCAGTTCTTC.

This clone has only one observation. The chain carries TRBV11-3 and TRBJ2-2; TRBD2 matches 9 bases. The CDR3 spans 14 residues. CDR1 SGHNT and CDR2 YENEEA come from the germline V gene. V shed 3 bases and J 8 bases; nucleotides not matched to a gene: 4. The CDR3 DNA follows: TGTGCCAGCAGCTTTAGCGGGAGAGGAGGGGAGCTGTTTTTT. It encodes CASSFSGRGGELFF. The full variable domain, with the rest looked up from reference TRBV11-3 and TRBJ2-2, is EAGVVQSPRYKIIEKKQPVAFWCNPISGHNTLYWYLQNLGQGPELLIRYENEEAVDDSQLPKDRFSAERLKGVDSTLKIQPAELGDSAVYLCASSFSGRGGELFFGEGSRLTVL.

The chain uses TRBV19 and TRBJ2-7; 7 bases are a match to TRBD1. This CDR3 is 15 amino acids long. The germline V gene has CDR1 LNHDA and CDR2 SQIVND (reference sequence). With 7 bases clipped from V and 1 base from J, the junction kept 10 bases outside the gene matches. The CDR3: CASTATWDSSYEQYF. In DNA form, the CDR3 reads TGTGCCAGTACGGCCACCTGGGACAGTTCCTACGAGCAGTACTTC.

This chain connects TRBV10-3 to TRBJ2-3, with TRBD2 matching over 11 bases. Unmatched junction bases numbered 14, after V lost 10 bases and J lost 5 bases. Germline V lookup: CDR1 ENHRY, CDR2 SYGVKD. The CDR3 runs 16 residues. CDR3 nucleotide sequence: TGTGCCACAACTAGCGGGGGCACAGATAGGGGAGATACGCAGTATTTT. It is translated as CATTSGGTDRGDTQYF.

V gene TRBV18 combines with J gene TRBJ1-2, with 7 bases aligning to TRBD1. V lost 3 bases and J lost 4; bases outside the gene matches: 5. This CDR3 region has 14 residues. Germline CDR1 is KGHSH and CDR2 is LQKENI. CDR3 sequence reads: CASSPGQTSYGYTF. The CDR3 DNA follows: TGTGCCAGCTCACCGGGACAGACTTCCTATGGCTACACCTTC.

The genes are TRBV5-1 and TRBJ2-7; no clear D gene. The germline V gene encodes CDR1 SGHRS and CDR2 YFSETQ. V lost 0 bases and J lost 2, with 6 bases in between. The CDR3 loop spans 13 amino acids. The CDR3 loop is CASSLESAYEQYF. CDR3 sequence (DNA): TGCGCCAGCAGCTTGGAATCTGCCTACGAGCAGTACTTC.

This clone showed up just a few times. The chain has TRBV6-1 and TRBJ2-7; D may be TRBD1 (5 bases). Germline V gene sequence: CDR1 MNHNS, CDR2 SASEGT. This CDR3 spans 15 amino acids. V gave up 1 base and J gave up 2 bases, with 12 bases separating them. The CDR3 spells CASSEGPPGTYEQYF. CDR3 nucleotide sequence: TGTGCCAGCAGTGAAGGACCCCCAGGGACCTACGAGCAGTACTTC.

The genes are TRBV24-1 and TRBJ2-5; TRBD2 matches 12 bases. The J segment lost 1 base and the V segment lost 4 bases, leaving 3 bases of the junction unmatched. This CDR3 is 16 amino acids long. The germline V gene encodes CDR1 KGHDR and CDR2 SFDVKD. In nucleotides, the CDR3 is TGTGCCACCAGTGAAGGACTAGCGGGGAGCCAAGAGACCCAGTACTTC. It yields the protein CATSEGLAGSQETQYF.

V and J are TRBV9 and TRBJ2-7; D not certain. CDR3 length: 14 residues. Germline-derived CDR1 and CDR2 are SGDLS and YYNGEE. V gave up 0 bases and J gave up 5 bases, with 12 bases separating them. The CDR3: CASSVGSRSDEQYF. In DNA form, the CDR3 reads TGTGCCAGCAGCGTAGGGAGTAGAAGTGACGAGCAGTACTTC.

The chain recombines TRBV4-1 with TRBJ2-1, with TRBD2 matching 14 bases. This CDR3 has 15 amino acids. Germline trimming cut 6 bases from V and 5 bases from J; bases unmatched to any gene: 3. From germline, CDR1 is MGHRA and CDR2 YSYEKL. The CDR3 DNA sequence: TGCGCCAGCAGACTGGGACTAGCGGGGGACAATGAGCAGTTCTTC. Encoded protein: CASRLGLAGDNEQFF.

The chain has TRBV6-5 and TRBJ2-1; 7 nucleotides align to TRBD1. J was trimmed by 8 bases and V by 6 bases; bases with no gene match: 7. From germline, CDR1 is MNHEY and CDR2 SVGAGI. CDR3 length: 13 residues. The CDR3 loop reads CASSLRQGDEQFF. CDR3 in DNA: TGTGCCAGCAGCCTTAGACAGGGTGATGAGCAGTTCTTC.

The chain links TRBV19 to TRBJ1-3; D not resolved. The CDR3 consists of 16 residues. Trimming removed 5 bases from V and 4 bases from J, with 18 bases in between. Germline lookup yields CDR1 LNHDA and CDR2 SQIVND (reference sequence). CDR3 nucleotides: TGTGCCAGTAGTGTCCGGGTCCTGAACACCGGAAACACCATATATTTT. It translates to CASSVRVLNTGNTIYF.

V gene TRBV5-8 combines with J gene TRBJ1-1, with D unresolved. This CDR3 region has 13 residues. Trimming took 2 bases from V and 0 from J, leaving 5 bases between them. Germline V gene data show CDR1 as SGHTS and CDR2 as YDEGEE. This CDR3 is CASSLQMNTEAFF. CDR3 bases: TGTGCCAGCAGCTTACAGATGAACACTGAAGCTTTCTTT.

This clone has only one observation. This chain uses TRBV6-4 with TRBJ2-2; weak D call: TRBD2 (5 bases). This CDR3 is built from 12 residues. CDR1 and CDR2 from the germline V gene are MRHNA and SNTAGT. With 4 bases removed from V and 7 bases from J, the gap between germline ends came to 7 bases. CDR3 amino acids: CASSVGVGELFF. In nucleotides, the CDR3 is TGTGCCAGCAGTGTCGGGGTCGGGGAGCTGTTTTTT.